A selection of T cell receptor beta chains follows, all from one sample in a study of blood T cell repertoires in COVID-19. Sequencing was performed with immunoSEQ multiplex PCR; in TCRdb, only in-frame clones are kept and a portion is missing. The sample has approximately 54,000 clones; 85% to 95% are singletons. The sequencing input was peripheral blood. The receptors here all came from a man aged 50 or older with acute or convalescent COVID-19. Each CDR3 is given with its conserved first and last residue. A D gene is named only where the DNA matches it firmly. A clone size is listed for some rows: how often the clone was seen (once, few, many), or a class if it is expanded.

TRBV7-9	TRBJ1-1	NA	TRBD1	TGTGCCAGCAGCGCCACAGGGGGCCCGAACACTGAAGCTTTCTTT	CASSATGGPNTEAFF
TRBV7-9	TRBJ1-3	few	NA	TGTGCCAGCAGCCAGGGGAACACCATATATTTT	CASSQGNTIYF
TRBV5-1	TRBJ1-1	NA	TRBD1	TGCGCCAGCAGCTGGGACAGCCAGGTGAACACTGAAGCTTTCTTT	CASSWDSQVNTEAFF
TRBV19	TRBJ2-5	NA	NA	TGTGCCAGTAGACTGATGGGAGCTACTCAGGAGACCCAGTACTTC	CASRLMGATQETQYF
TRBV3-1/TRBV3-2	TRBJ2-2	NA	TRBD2	TGTGCCAGCAGCCAAGGTAGTACTAGCGGGACCGGGGAGCTGTTTTTT	CASSQGSTSGTGELFF
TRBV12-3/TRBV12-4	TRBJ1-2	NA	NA	TGTGCCAGCAGTTTTAGGGGAGGTTGGACAACCTTC	CASSFRGGWTTF
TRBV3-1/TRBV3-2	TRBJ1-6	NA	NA	TGTGCCAGCAGCCTACGCAGGGACACTGGGTTCGCACCCCTCCACTTT	CASSLRRDTGFAPLHF
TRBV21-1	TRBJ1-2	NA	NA	TGTGCCAGCAGCCTCCGGGGACAGCTAACCTACTATGGCTACACCTTC	CASSLRGQLTYYGYTF
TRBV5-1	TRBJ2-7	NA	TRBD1	TGCGCCAGCAGTTTCTTTACGTCCGGGACAGGCCCCTACGAGCAGTACTTC	CASSFFTSGTGPYEQYF
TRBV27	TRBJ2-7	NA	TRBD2	TGTGCCAGCAGTTCAAGCGGGAGGTCGAACGAGCAGTACTTC	CASSSSGRSNEQYF
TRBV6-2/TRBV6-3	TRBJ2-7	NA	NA	TGTGCCAGCAGTTACTCGAGGGGGGGACGACTAATCCACGAGCAGTACTTC	CASSYSRGGRLIHEQYF
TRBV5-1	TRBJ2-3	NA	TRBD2	TGCGCCAGCACCCGGGAGGTGTGGGCCACAGATACGCAGTATTTT	CASTREVWATDTQYF
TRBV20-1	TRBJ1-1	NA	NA	TGCAGTGCTAGTTACAGGGAAGAGGCCCTGAACACTGAAGCTTTCTTT	CSASYREEALNTEAFF
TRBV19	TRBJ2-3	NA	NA	TGTGCCAGTAGTATCGCGTCGTCTAGCACAGATACGCAGTATTTT	CASSIASSSTDTQYF
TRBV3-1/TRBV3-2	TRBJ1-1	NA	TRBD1	TGTGCCAGCAGCCCCAGGGGGACGAACACTGAAGCTTTCTTT	CASSPRGTNTEAFF
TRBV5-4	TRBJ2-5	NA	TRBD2	TGTGCCAGCAGCTTAGAAGGGAGGGGCACGAAGACCCAGTACTTC	CASSLEGRGTKTQYF
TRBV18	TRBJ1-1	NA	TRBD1	TGTGCCAGCTCACAACACAGGGGAGTGGGGACTGAAGCTTTCTTT	CASSQHRGVGTEAFF
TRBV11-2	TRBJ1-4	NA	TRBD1	TGTGCCAGCAGCTCGGACAGGGTCAATGAAAAACTGTTTTTT	CASSSDRVNEKLFF
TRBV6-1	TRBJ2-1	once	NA	TGTGCCAGCAGTGAAGCCCCGGTTGCCTACAATGAGCAGTTCTTC	CASSEAPVAYNEQFF
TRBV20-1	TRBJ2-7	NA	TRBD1	TGCAGTGCTAGTACCGGGACAGGGGGATCCTACGAGCAGTACTTC	CSASTGTGGSYEQYF
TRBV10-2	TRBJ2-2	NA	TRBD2	TGCGCCAGCAGTGAGGCACGAGGACTAGCGGGATACACCGGGGAGCTGTTTTTT	CASSEARGLAGYTGELFF
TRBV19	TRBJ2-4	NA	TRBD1	TGTGCCAGTAGCCGAACCCCGGGACAGGCCCTTGGGGCCAAAAACATTCAGTACTTC	CASSRTPGQALGAKNIQYF
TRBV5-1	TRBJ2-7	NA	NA	TGCGCCAGCAGCTTGGAACGGGAGTTTCCCTACGAGCAGTACTTC	CASSLEREFPYEQYF
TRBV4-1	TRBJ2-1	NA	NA	TGCGCCAGCAGCCAACCTTCCCCGTACAATGAGCAGTTCTTC	CASSQPSPYNEQFF
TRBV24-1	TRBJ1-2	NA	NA	TGTGCCACCAGTCAGGGACACCGGACGGGAGGCTACACCTTC	CATSQGHRTGGYTF
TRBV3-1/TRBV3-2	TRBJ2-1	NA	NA	TGTGCCAGCAGCCATCGTCCCTGGAGGGGAGAGTACAATGAGCAGTTCTTC	CASSHRPWRGEYNEQFF
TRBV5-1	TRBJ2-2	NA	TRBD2	TGCGCCAGCAGCGCGACTAGCGGGAGGGCCGTCGCCGGGGAGCTGTTTTTT	CASSATSGRAVAGELFF
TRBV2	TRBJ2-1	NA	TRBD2	TGTGCCAGCAGCGCTAGCGGAACACACAATGAGCAGTTCTTC	CASSASGTHNEQFF
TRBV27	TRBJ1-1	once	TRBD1	TGTGCCAGCAGTTCCCTCCGGACAGGGGTTACTGAAGCTTTCTTT	CASSSLRTGVTEAFF
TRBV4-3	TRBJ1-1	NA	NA	TGCGCCAGCAGCCAAGGGGGGCTGAGCGGCACTGAAGCTTTCTTT	CASSQGGLSGTEAFF
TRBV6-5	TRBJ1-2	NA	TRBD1	TGTGCCAGTCTCAGGACAGGGGCGTTCAACTATGGCTACACCTTC	CASLRTGAFNYGYTF
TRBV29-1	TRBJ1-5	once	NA	TGCAGCGTTAGGGGGGGGGAGAATCAGCCCCAGCATTTT	CSVRGGENQPQHF
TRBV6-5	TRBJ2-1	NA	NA	TGTGCCAGCAGTTACTCGGGTGGGAGGTACAATGAGCAGTTCTTC	CASSYSGGRYNEQFF
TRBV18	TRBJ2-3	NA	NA	TGTGCCAGCTCACTAGATCGCACAGATACGCAGTATTTT	CASSLDRTDTQYF
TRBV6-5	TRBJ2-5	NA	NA	TGTGCCAGCAGCCCGGTAAGGGGGACCCAGTACTTC	CASSPVRGTQYF
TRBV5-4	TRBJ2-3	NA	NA	TGTGCCAGCAGCTTGGAGAGCGGGAGCACAGATACGCAGTATTTT	CASSLESGSTDTQYF
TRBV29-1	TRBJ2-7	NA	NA	TGCAGCGTCGTCCTCTGGGGCGGCGAGCAGTACTTC	CSVVLWGGEQYF
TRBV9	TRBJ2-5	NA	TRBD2	TGTGCCAGCAGCGTAGAGGGGACTAGCGGGTTCCAAGAGACCCAGTACTTC	CASSVEGTSGFQETQYF
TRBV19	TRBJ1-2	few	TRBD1	TGTGCCAGTAGTATGCCGGGACAGGGACCGTATGGCTACACCTTC	CASSMPGQGPYGYTF
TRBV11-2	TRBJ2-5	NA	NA	TGTGCCAGCAGCTTAGATGGAGGGGCTAGAAGAGAGACCCAGTACTTC	CASSLDGGARRETQYF
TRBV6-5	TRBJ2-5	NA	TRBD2	TGTGCCAGCAAGCGGGGGTCAGTCTTCCAAGAGACCCAGTACTTC	CASKRGSVFQETQYF
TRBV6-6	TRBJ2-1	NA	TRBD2	TGTGCCAGCAGCTCCGTAACTAGCGGGAGAATAGTCTCCCACAATGAGCAGTTCTTC	CASSSVTSGRIVSHNEQFF
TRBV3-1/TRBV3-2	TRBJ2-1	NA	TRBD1	TGTGCCAGCAGCCAAAGACAGGGACCCTACAATGAGCAGTTCTTC	CASSQRQGPYNEQFF
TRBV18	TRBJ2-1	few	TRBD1	TGTGCCAGCTCACCACCCCGACAGGGTTACAATGAGCAGTTCTTC	CASSPPRQGYNEQFF
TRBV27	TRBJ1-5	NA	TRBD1	TGTGCCAGCAGTTTATCGGGGGACAGGGGCCAGCATTTT	CASSLSGDRGQHF
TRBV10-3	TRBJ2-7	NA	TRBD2	TGTGCCATCAGTCAATACCGGGACTACAAAACCTACGAGCAGTACTTC	CAISQYRDYKTYEQYF
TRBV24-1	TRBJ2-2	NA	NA	TGTGCCACCCTAGCGTGGGGGGACACCGGGGAGCTGTTTTTT	CATLAWGDTGELFF
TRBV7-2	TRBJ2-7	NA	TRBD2	TGTGCCAGCAGCCGGGACTACCCTCCATACGAGCAGTACTTC	CASSRDYPPYEQYF
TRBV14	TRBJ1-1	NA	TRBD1	TGTGCCAGCAGCCAGGGACAGGGGGCTGGCACTGAAGCTTTCTTT	CASSQGQGAGTEAFF
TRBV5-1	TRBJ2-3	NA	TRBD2	TGCGCCAGCAGCCATAATCCCTTGGCGGGAGGGCAGGCAGATACGCAGTATTTT	CASSHNPLAGGQADTQYF
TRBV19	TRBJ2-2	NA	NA	TGTGCCAGTATCGAACGGGGTAACACCGGGGAGCTGTTTTTT	CASIERGNTGELFF
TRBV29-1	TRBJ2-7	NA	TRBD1	TGCAGCGTCTGCCAGGGGGCCGGGTACGAGCAGTACTTC	CSVCQGAGYEQYF
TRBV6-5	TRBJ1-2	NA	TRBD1	TGTGCCAGCAGGCAAACCTTGGACAGGGCCTCTGGCTACACCTTC	CASRQTLDRASGYTF
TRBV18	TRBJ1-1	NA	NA	TGTGCCAGCTCACCACCGTCACGGGTAGGCACTGAAGCTTTCTTT	CASSPPSRVGTEAFF
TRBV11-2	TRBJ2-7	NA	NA	TGTGCCAGCAGCCCATCCTACGAGCAGTACTTC	CASSPSYEQYF
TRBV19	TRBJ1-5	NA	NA	TGTGCCAGTAGTACGGGCAATCAGCCCCAGCATTTT	CASSTGNQPQHF
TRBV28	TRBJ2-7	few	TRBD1	TGTGCCAGCAGTACCAGACAGGGGACCTACGAGCAGTACTTC	CASSTRQGTYEQYF
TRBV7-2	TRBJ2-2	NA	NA	TGTGCCAGCAGCTTACAGCGTAACACCGGGGAGCTGTTTTTT	CASSLQRNTGELFF
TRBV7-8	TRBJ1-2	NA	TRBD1	TGTGCCAGCAGCTTAATTGGGGGGACAGGGGATGGCTACACCTTC	CASSLIGGTGDGYTF